This T cell receptor beta chain was identified in a study of cytomegalovirus exposure and HLA in healthy donors. Overall study: Of roughly 400 genotyped donors, 75% to 90% grouped in the Caucasian-associated ancestry cluster.

Looked up from germline, CDR1 is MNHEY and CDR2 is SMNVEV (reference sequence). The germline V and J ends were trimmed by 11 bases and 9 bases, with 17 bases remaining between them. The CDR3 totals 12 residues. Both 60 Vbeta primers and 13 Jbeta primers went into the PCR. Original analysis: Later, 65 million to 85 million unique TCR beta chains were counted in an analysis, and roughly 10 million of them were shared. The repertoire was sequenced with immunoSEQ multiplex PCR; TCRdb's copy has only in-frame clones and lacks some. The DNA was the basis for D and trimming; V, J and clone size are from that table. This table has fewer than 75,000 clones, 70% to 85% appearing once.

This clonotype originated in a woman in her twenties or thirties in good health and CMV-seronegative. Material: PBMCs. The rearrangement uses TRBV27 and TRBJ2-1, with D possibly being TRBD2 (6 bases). The CDR3 spells CAAGSEAGEQFF. The CDR3 DNA reads TGTGCCGCGGGATCAGAAGCGGGTGAGCAGTTCTTC.